The present entry profiles one T cell receptor (beta chain) with its context. This record belongs to a study of control samples from healthy donors and cancer patients. CDR1 is SGHRS and CDR2 is YFSETQ in the germline V gene. V was shortened by 4 bases and J by 2 bases, with 12 bases between the two germline ends. The CDR3 runs to 14 residues. The method was immunoSEQ multiplex PCR; TCRdb's version includes in-frame clones alone and lacks a portion of them. In the table there are about 190,000 clones, about nine tenths of which are singletons. The chain has TRBV5-1 and TRBJ1-1; TRBD1 might be the D (5 bases). The receptor was isolated from a man in his thirties or forties in good health. What was sequenced was blood. In DNA form, the CDR3 reads TGCGCCAGCAGCGTATCAGGGTCCAACACTGAAGCTTTCTTT. Amino acids: CASSVSGSNTEAFF.